Here is one TCR beta chain with its context. Its target antigen remains unknown. The input lacks base qualities; no much larger clone sits a single base away. Per the publication, the treatment or condition label means: approximately 9-day PBMC culture with coronavirus spike peptide pools or control peptides (ViraFEST assay). To expand antigen-specific T cells with peptide pools and then pick out the expanded clonotypes through TCR sequencing, the study relied on the ViraFEST assay. The convalescent patients' positive SARS-CoV-2 PCR tests were from March to December 2020, which was before the Alpha, Beta and Delta variants emerged in the United States. Each well held 2 million or so PBMCs cultured in IMDM containing approximately 5% human AB serum and around 9.2 IU/ml IL-2, with around 9.2 ug/ml peptide pools added. Half of the culture medium was replaced with fresh IL-2-containing medium on days 3 and 7. After nine to eleven days of culture, CD4+ T cells were isolated by negative selection with the EasySep CD4+ T cell isolation kit. PBMCs were separated from whole blood using Ficoll-Paque Plus gradient centrifugation and then either used fresh or cryopreserved at -140C. Each culture condition was generally run in triplicate wells.

The data were taken from a study of vaccination and CD4 T cells after COVID-19 (dated by TCRdb to 2021 to 2024). Regarding the complete study: Every convalescent patient had a positive nasal swab PCR test for SARS-CoV-2, with mild disease in about 9 patients and severe disease in one. Two doses of either the Pfizer-BioNTech BNT162b2 vaccine (n=8) or the Moderna mRNA-1273 vaccine (n=2) were administered to participants. The convalescent cohort included six males and four females, with two Hispanic individuals, seven Caucasians, two Asians and one multiracial person. The spike-specific CD4+ TCR repertoire was compared before and after mRNA vaccination in under 11 COVID-19 convalescent patients and a handful of infection-naive healthy vaccine recipients. The cultures were stimulated with overlapping spike peptide pools from SARS-CoV-2 and from the common cold coronaviruses HCoV-NL63, HCoV-OC43 and HCoV-229E. Control cultures received a CEFX viral epitope pool as the positive control, an HIV-1 Nef peptide pool as the negative control, or no peptide. Post-COVID blood samples were collected from convalescent patients a median of around 100 days after diagnosis, with a range of about 35 to 180 days. Post-vaccine blood samples were obtained a median of approximately 70 days after the second vaccine dose, with a range of about 12 to 241 days.

Sequences GTSNPN (CDR1) and SVGIG (CDR2) are obtained from the germline V gene (reference sequence). Unmatched junction bases come to 11, with V trimmed by 4 bases and J by 0 bases. The CDR3 goes from the cysteine to the phenylalanine over 17 residues. The CDR3 DNA has 51 bases and is translated from base 1. What the work shows at the level of the full study, not this receptor alone: In convalescent patients, a median roughly 83% of post-vaccine SARS-CoV-2-reactive clones were detected only after vaccination, and vaccine-specific priming was suggested by this finding. An increase in the median number of SARS-CoV-2-reactive clonotypes from some 20 after infection to 35 to 40 after vaccination was observed, but the change was not found to be significant. Relatively few convalescent patients were included in the study, and early timepoints after natural infection were not analyzed. Nearly all vaccine-specific clones in convalescent patients (304 of 307) were mono-reactive for SARS-CoV-2 spike rather than cross-reactive with common cold coronaviruses.

Libraries were prepared through PCR. TCR sequencing of DNA from cultured CD4+ T cells used the Oncomine TCR Beta short-read assay at the Johns Hopkins FTIC core. The QIAamp micro DNA kit was used to extract genomic DNA from the cultured CD4+ T cells. The Oncomine TCR Beta libraries from cultured CD4+ T cells were pooled using unique dual indexes and then sequenced on an Illumina iSeq 100. Regarding the original processing steps: Non-productive sequences were removed, and CDR3s that did not start with C, did not end with F or W, or were shorter than 7 amino acids were discarded. The MANAFEST web application identified antigen-specific clonotypes by comparing peptide-stimulated wells against reference wells and other culture wells. An FDR below 0.05, an odds ratio above 5, and a productive frequency above 0.1% in at least two of three replicate wells were required for clones to be considered positive. Cross-reactive clonotypes were defined as significantly expanded in both SARS-CoV-2 spike wells and at least one common cold coronavirus spike condition. Levenshtein distances (stringdist) and unrooted phylogenetic trees (ape) in R version 3.6.1 were used to assess CDR3 homology. TCRdb passed the public sequencing reads through fastp at Q25 and MiXCR, retaining productive beta sequences. Every entry covers one CDR3 protein and lists the most common genes and DNA from its rows. The V and J calls and clone size are TCRdb's, not the authors'. In this sample the table shows 4,400 or so distinct CDR3 sequences, about 21% of which occur a single time. 20% of the sample comes from the top ten.

The source material was CD4+ T cells from blood, cultured in vitro. Here the chain combines TRBV30 and TRBJ2-1; the junction holds 8 bases that match TRBD2. The receptor was isolated from a human donor who had recovered from COVID-19. The nucleotide sequence is TGTGCCTGGACTAACATCGGGGGGGGGAGCTCCTACAATGAGCAGTTCTTC. It encodes CAWTNIGGGSSYNEQFF.